This T cell receptor (beta chain) comes out of a study of CD8 T cells in Susac syndrome. Study at large: There were about six sequenced Susac syndrome patients with active disease and eight or nine in remission.

Random-hexamer reverse transcription was applied to about 0.45 to 1 ug RNA. TCRdb passed the immunoSEQ multiplex PCR reads through MiXCR, listing each CDR3 protein once. The table shows about 170,000 distinct CDR3 sequences, with 90% to 96% occurring only once. Negative isolation was used for CD8+ and CD4+ T cells and FACS enrichment for TEMRA cells. V was shortened by 1 base and J by 2 bases, with 6 bases between the two germline ends. CDR1 and CDR2 from the germline V gene are GTSNPN and SVGIG (reference sequence). The CDR3 is made up of 13 amino acids. This sequence joins TRBV30 and TRBJ1-3, with a weak D call TRBD1 (6 bases). The sequencing input was CD4+ T cells from PBMCs. The sequence was obtained from a human donor with Susac syndrome. The CDR3 bases are TGTGCCTGGAGTGGGACAGCTGGAAACACCATATATTTT. Protein sequence: CAWSGTAGNTIYF.